Following are 21 T cell receptor beta chains from one sample sequenced in a study of blood T cell repertoires in COVID-19. Method: immunoSEQ multiplex PCR; TCRdb's copy keeps in-frame clones and lacks some. Counted here are some 190,000 clones, around three quarters occurring once; the ten biggest clones make up roughly a sixth. The specimen sequenced was PBMCs or T cells enriched from blood (not recorded which). These receptors were collected from a woman in her fifties or sixties with acute COVID-19.

This chain joins TRBV4-2 and TRBJ1-3, with D unclear. Trimming removed 0 bases at V and 0 bases at J, with 9 bases between. The CDR3 is made up of 16 amino acids. Germline lookup yields CDR1 LGHNA and CDR2 YNFKEQ. CDR3 nucleotides: TGTGCCAGCAGCCAAGACCCGCGCTCCTCTGGAAACACCATATATTTT. Protein: CASSQDPRSSGNTIYF.

This sequence joins TRBV28 and TRBJ1-5; the match to TRBD1 covers 9 bases. CDR1 and CDR2 (germline): MDHEN, SYDVKM. The CDR3 extends over 17 amino acids. After removal of 5 bases from V and 6 bases from J, the junction contained 14 bases not matched to a gene. CDR3 coding DNA: TGTGCCAGCAGTCACCATCCGGGACAGGGCTCGGCTCAGCCCCAGCATTTT. Translated, it gives CASSHHPGQGSAQPQHF.

The chain is built from TRBV7-8 and TRBJ1-5; D uncertain. V was shortened by 5 bases and J by 0 bases, with 2 bases between the two germline ends. Germline CDR1 is SGHVS and CDR2 is FQNEAQ. There are 12 residues in the CDR3. The CDR3 sequence is CASSHSNQPQHF. Written as DNA, the CDR3 is TGTGCCAGCAGCCATAGCAATCAGCCCCAGCATTTT. The variable domain in full, completed from reference TRBV7-8 and TRBJ1-5, reads GAGVSQSPRYKVAKRGQDVALRCDPISGHVSLFWYQQALGQGPEFLTYFQNEAQLDKSGLPSDRFFAERPEGSVSTLKIQRTQQEDSAVYLCASSHSNQPQHFGDGTRLSIL.

The gene calls are TRBV4-2 and TRBJ2-1; 10 bases map to TRBD2. Per the germline V gene, CDR1 is LGHNA and CDR2 is YNFKEQ. The CDR3 consists of 17 residues. The junction had 3 bases not matched to a gene; V was cut back by 1 base and J by 0 bases. The CDR3 DNA reads TGTGCCAGCAGCCAAGTAGCGGGGGGACTCTCCTACAATGAGCAGTTCTTC. It is translated as CASSQVAGGLSYNEQFF.

This clone was recorded a few times. The rearrangement joins TRBV7-6 to TRBJ1-3; TRBD1 matches 7 bases. The CDR3 covers 16 residues. V dropped 1 base and J dropped 0; count of bases not matched to a gene: 3. CDR1 SGHVS and CDR2 FNYEAQ come from the germline V gene. The CDR3 sequence: CASSLGQGRSGNTIYF. The CDR3 coding sequence is TGTGCCAGCAGCTTAGGACAGGGACGCTCTGGAAACACCATATATTTT.

This chain links TRBV11-2 with TRBJ2-7; D may be TRBD2 (7 bases). This CDR3 is built from 14 residues. The V gene's germline CDR1 is SGHAT and CDR2 FQNNGV. V was cut by 5 bases and J by 3 bases, with 14 bases left in between. CDR3: CASSPMGGLYEQYV. The CDR3, as DNA: TGTGCCAGCAGCCCGATGGGGGGGCTCTACGAGCAGTACGTC.

This rearrangement joins TRBV7-8 to TRBJ2-7; D call uncertain. The CDR3 is made up of 13 amino acids. Germline assignment: CDR1 SGHVS and CDR2 FQNEAQ. The V end was cut by 0 bases, the J end by 4 bases, with 7 bases between. This chain's CDR3 is CASSLALVYEQYV. The CDR3 DNA sequence: TGTGCCAGCAGCTTAGCGCTAGTATACGAGCAGTACGTC.

CDR3 region: CASSQDNRAGNTIYF. The CDR3 region has the DNA TGTGCCAGCAGCCAAGATAACAGGGCTGGAAACACCATATATTTT. V and J are TRBV3-1 (or the pseudogene TRBV3-2) and TRBJ1-3; tentative D call: TRBD1 (6 bases). Trimming removed 0 bases from V and 2 bases from J, with 8 bases in between. Germline assignment: CDR1 LGHDT and CDR2 YNNKEL (reference sequence). This CDR3 has 15 residues.

This sequence joins TRBV6-5 and TRBJ1-4; D possibly corresponds to TRBD1 (5 bases). This CDR3 is 14 amino acids long. The germline CDR1 and CDR2 sequences are MNHEY and SVGAGI. Trimming took 7 bases from V and 3 from J, leaving 12 bases between them. This CDR3 is CASNRQTSNEKLFF. The DNA for the CDR3 is TGTGCCAGCAACAGGCAGACCTCTAATGAAAAACTGTTTTTT.

V usage is TRBV10-1 and J usage is TRBJ2-6; 7 nucleotides align to TRBD1. The CDR3 is 14 amino acids. Germline lookup yields CDR1 WNHNN and CDR2 SYGVQD (reference sequence). J gave up 2 bases and V 10 bases, and 5 bases lay outside the gene matches. CDR3 amino acids: CATSDRAGANVLTF. The CDR3 DNA is TGCGCCACCTCCGACAGGGCTGGGGCCAACGTCCTGACTTTC.

The chain has TRBV3-1 (or the pseudogene TRBV3-2) and TRBJ2-5, with D possibly TRBD1 on 7 matching bases. This CDR3 contains 17 residues. Germline CDR1 is LGHDT and CDR2 is YNNKEL (reference sequence). Trimming took 3 bases from V and 0 from J, leaving 17 bases between them. This CDR3 reads CASSHVAEGADQETQYF. The CDR3, as DNA: TGTGCCAGCAGCCACGTTGCGGAGGGGGCGGACCAAGAGACCCAGTACTTC.

The V gene is TRBV7-9, the J gene TRBJ1-3; a possible D gene is TRBD1 (5 bases). The ends were cut back, 5 bases at V and 0 bases at J, with 11 bases in the middle. The CDR3 has 15 residues. Germline V gene lookup returns CDR1 SEHNR and CDR2 FQNEAQ (reference sequence). Written as DNA, the CDR3 is TGTGCCAGCAGCCGGACACCTATCTCTGGAAACACCATATATTTT. This encodes CASSRTPISGNTIYF. Full variable domain (rest looked up from reference TRBV7-9 and TRBJ1-3): DTGVSQNPRHKITKRGQNVTFRCDPISEHNRLYWYRQTLGQGPEFLTYFQNEAQLEKSRLLSDRFSAERPKGSFSTLEIQRTEQGDSAMYLCASSRTPISGNTIYFGEGSWLTVV.

This clone was seen a single time. The V gene is TRBV28, the J gene TRBJ2-1; no reliable D call. The V and J ends lost 4 bases and 3 bases respectively, with 7 bases between them. CDR3 length: 13 residues. The germline V gene encodes CDR1 MDHEN and CDR2 SYDVKM. The CDR3 here is CASSSPIYNEQFF. The CDR3 nucleotides are TGTGCCAGCAGTTCACCTATCTACAATGAGCAGTTCTTC. The variable domain in full, completed from reference TRBV28 and TRBJ2-1, reads DVKVTQSSRYLVKRTGEKVFLECVQDMDHENMFWYRQDPGLGLRLIYFSYDVKMKEKGDIPEGYSVSREKKERFSLILESASTNQTSMYLCASSSPIYNEQFFGPGTRLTVL.

V and J are TRBV11-2 and TRBJ1-2, with TRBD1 matching over 7 bases. The CDR3 covers 17 residues. V was clipped by 0 bases and J by 8 bases; unmatched bases: 15. CDR1 and CDR2 (germline): SGHAT, FQNNGV. CDR3 amino acids: CASSLDRSSDRVVGYTF. CDR3 bases: TGTGCCAGCAGCTTAGATAGGTCAAGCGACAGGGTAGTAGGCTACACCTTC.

V is TRBV28 and J is TRBJ1-2, with D possibly being TRBD1 (6 bases). This CDR3 contains 16 residues. V gave up 2 bases and J gave up 8 bases, with 21 bases separating them. Germline V gives CDR1 MDHEN, CDR2 SYDVKM. The CDR3 is CASSLVQGEGRRGYTF. CDR3 DNA sequence: TGTGCCAGCAGTTTAGTACAGGGAGAGGGGAGACGAGGCTACACCTTC.

The chain combines TRBV7-2 with TRBJ2-3; 8 nucleotides agree with TRBD2. The germline CDR1 and CDR2 sequences are SGHTA and FQGNSA. The CDR3 is made up of 14 amino acids. V lost 5 bases to trimming and J lost 6 bases; unmatched junction nucleotides: 7. CDR3 residues: CASSRGGPGDTQYF. CDR3 coding DNA: TGTGCCAGCAGCCGCGGGGGGCCTGGTGATACGCAGTATTTT.

This sequence joins TRBV6-5 and TRBJ2-2; no firm D call. This CDR3 is 12 amino acids long. The germline V gene has CDR1 MNHEY and CDR2 SVGAGI. The germline V and J ends were trimmed by 7 bases and 6 bases, with 9 bases remaining between them. The CDR3 spells CASTAGAGELFF. The CDR3 DNA reads as TGTGCCAGCACCGCAGGTGCCGGGGAGCTGTTTTTT.

The chain couples TRBV4-2 to TRBJ2-3, with 7 bases fitting TRBD1. Trimming took 0 bases from V and 4 from J; bases not matched to a gene: 10. There are 17 residues in the CDR3. Per the germline V gene, CDR1 is LGHNA and CDR2 is YNFKEQ. The CDR3 is CASSQENGRGFADTQYF. In DNA, the CDR3 is TGTGCCAGCAGCCAAGAAAATGGCAGGGGGTTTGCAGATACGCAGTATTTT.

The J gene is TRBJ1-6, the V gene TRBV3-1 (or the pseudogene TRBV3-2), with D possibly TRBD1 on 5 matching bases. Germline CDR1 LGHDT, CDR2 YNNKEL (reference sequence). Deletions cut 4 bases from V and 7 bases from J, with 17 bases between. This CDR3 comprises 16 residues. CDR3 protein: CASSPEGGTPNSPLHF. Written as DNA, the CDR3 is TGTGCCAGCAGCCCGGAGGGCGGGACGCCAAATTCACCCCTCCACTTT.

There are a few counts of this clone. The rearrangement uses TRBV11-2 and TRBJ1-6, with a possible D match to TRBD1 (5 bases). Germline-derived CDR1 and CDR2 are SGHAT and FQNNGV. V lost 6 bases and J 7 bases, leaving 19 bases between the germline ends. CDR3 length: 16 residues. The CDR3 region is CASRNSLGLFNSPLHF. For the CDR3, the DNA is TGTGCCAGCAGGAACTCCCTGGGACTGTTCAATTCACCCCTCCACTTT.

The chain joins TRBV19 to TRBJ2-1; D might be TRBD1 (8 bases). The length of the CDR3 is 15 residues. V gave up 5 bases and J gave up 4 bases, with 15 bases separating them. Looked up from germline, CDR1 is LNHDA and CDR2 is SQIVND (reference sequence). The CDR3 DNA is TGTGCCAGTAGTGTACAGGGGGGGGATTACAATGAGCAGTTCTTC. This gives the protein CASSVQGGDYNEQFF. The full variable domain, with the rest looked up from reference TRBV19 and TRBJ2-1, is DGGITQSPKYLFRKEGQNVTLSCEQNLNHDAMYWYRQDPGQGLRLIYYSQIVNDFQKGDIAEGYSVSREKKESFPLTVTSAQKNPTAFYLCASSVQGGDYNEQFFGPGTRLTVL.